This TCR beta chain was sequenced during a study of response to subunit inactivated influenza vaccine. Findings and limits, study-wide: The authors suggested that few new T cells are recruited per seasonal influenza vaccination.

This clonotype was counted only a few times. Antigen specificity is unknown. From the RT-PCR reads, TCRdb called clonotypes with MiXCR, one entry per CDR3 protein. The sample lists 540,000 or so distinct CDR3 sequences, 13% occurring once. The source of this sequence is a man between 45 and 60 years old who received an inactivated influenza vaccine. Sequenced here: PBMCs from blood, sampled roughly 48 days after vaccination.

For the CDR3, the DNA is TGTGCCAGCAGCCCCCGCGTCTCCGGCGGGGGTGACAATGAGCAGTTCTTC. Its translation: CASSPRVSGGGDNEQFF. This chain links TRBV7-2 with TRBJ2-1; 7 positions agree with TRBD2. CDR1 is SGHTA and CDR2 is FQGNSA in the germline V gene. Losses at the gene ends were 5 bases for V and 5 bases for J; bases not matched to a gene: 15. The CDR3 length is 17 residues.